One and the same sample provided the 26 T cell receptor beta chains below, sequenced in a study of blood T cell repertoires in COVID-19. The data were produced by immunoSEQ multiplex PCR, yet TCRdb's version contains in-frame clones alone and is incomplete. The sample has roughly 68,000 clones; roughly 80% are singletons. The sample consisted of peripheral blood. The receptors come from a man older than 75 with active COVID-19.

The genes are TRBV7-3 and TRBJ2-2; 12 nucleotides align to TRBD2. Trimming at V came to 6 bases and at J to 8 bases, leaving 7 bases not matched to a gene. Germline V gene sequence: CDR1 SGHTA, CDR2 FQGTGA. This CDR3 has 15 residues. The CDR3 reads CASSSRLAGAGELFF. The CDR3 nucleotides are TGTGCCAGCAGTTCCAGACTAGCGGGAGCGGGGGAGCTGTTTTTT.

This clone was picked up a small number of times. The rearrangement links TRBV30 to TRBJ2-1; 9 bases agree with TRBD1. With 3 bases clipped from V and 6 bases from J, the junction kept 9 bases outside the gene matches. Germline V gives CDR1 GTSNPN, CDR2 SVGIG (reference sequence). The CDR3 totals 15 residues. CDR3: CAWRPGTGQFNEQFF. The CDR3 nucleotides read TGTGCCTGGAGGCCCGGGACAGGGCAGTTCAATGAGCAGTTCTTC.

The gene calls are TRBV10-2 and TRBJ1-4, with D unresolved. The CDR3 is made up of 15 amino acids. V was shortened by 6 bases and J by 4 bases, with 15 bases between the two germline ends. Germline loops: CDR1 WSHSY, CDR2 SAAADI. The CDR3 sequence is CASRGGFAGNEKLFF. Here the CDR3 DNA reads TGCGCCAGCAGGGGAGGATTTGCGGGTAATGAAAAACTGTTTTTT.

The chain combines TRBV11-2 with TRBJ1-4; no reliable D call. Looked up from germline, CDR1 is SGHAT and CDR2 is FQNNGV. V lost 1 base, J lost 5 bases, and 8 bases lay in between. The CDR3 runs to 14 residues. Here the CDR3 reads CASSLGNGNEKLFF. The DNA of the CDR3 is TGTGCCAGCAGCTTAGGGAACGGGAATGAAAAACTGTTTTTT.

CDR3 amino acids: CASSLGTWSTDTQYF. Written as DNA, the CDR3 is TGTGCCAGCAGCTTAGGGACATGGAGCACAGATACGCAGTATTTT. This chain joins TRBV7-2 and TRBJ2-3, with D tentatively TRBD1 (5 bases). The CDR3 totals 15 residues. Germline V gene lookup returns CDR1 SGHTA and CDR2 FQGNSA. The ends were cut back, 1 base at V and 0 bases at J, with 8 bases in the middle.

The genes are TRBV7-7 and TRBJ1-3; 9 bases are shared with TRBD1. Looked up from germline, CDR1 is SSHAT and CDR2 is FNYEAQ (reference sequence). The CDR3 length is 17 residues. V shed 5 bases, J shed 0 bases, and the junction held 8 bases outside the gene matches. CDR3 in amino acids: CASSPGQGRDSGNTIYF. CDR3 DNA sequence: TGTGCCAGCAGCCCGGGACAGGGAAGAGACTCTGGAAACACCATATATTTT.

The chain has TRBV9 and TRBJ2-2, with TRBD2 matching over 7 bases. The CDR3 is made up of 17 amino acids. Germline CDR1 reads SGDLS; CDR2 reads YYNGEE. The ends lost 0 bases at V and 4 bases at J; junction bases unmatched: 9. Here the CDR3 DNA reads TGTGCCAGCAGCGTAGGTGGGTCTAGCGGAGGCACCGGGGAGCTGTTTTTT. Protein sequence: CASSVGGSSGGTGELFF.

CDR3: CASSSTGGWADTQYF. DNA for the CDR3: TGCGCCAGCAGCTCTACGGGAGGATGGGCAGATACGCAGTATTTT. This chain uses TRBV5-1 with TRBJ2-3, with 7 nucleotides matching TRBD2. Germline CDR1 reads SGHRS; CDR2 reads YFSETQ. With 3 bases clipped from V and 4 bases from J, the junction kept 8 bases outside the gene matches. CDR3 length equals 15 residues.

This clone has only one observation. The chain's CDR3 is CASSSQGGWEEKLFF. The CDR3 bases are TGTGCCAGTAGCTCCCAAGGGGGCTGGGAAGAAAAACTGTTTTTT. This chain uses TRBV19 with TRBJ1-4; TRBD1 matches at 7 bases. The germline CDR1 and CDR2 sequences are LNHDA and SQIVND (reference sequence). This CDR3 is 15 amino acids long. With V trimmed by 6 bases and J by 8 bases, 12 bases remained unmatched.

This rearrangement joins TRBV7-8 to TRBJ2-1; 16 nucleotides line up with TRBD2. CDR1 and CDR2 (germline): SGHVS, FQNEAQ. V was pared by 4 bases and J by 12 bases, with 9 bases of the junction left unmatched. CDR3 length: 16 amino acids. CDR3 DNA sequence: TGTGCCAGCAGCTCCGGGACTAGCGGGGGGGCTTTTTTGCAGTTCTTC. This codes for CASSSGTSGGAFLQFF.

The chain recombines TRBV5-1 with TRBJ2-6, with a possible D match to TRBD1 (5 bases). The CDR3 contains 16 residues. Trimming removed 4 bases at V and 1 base at J, with 12 bases between. CDR1 and CDR2 from the germline V gene are SGHRS and YFSETQ. The CDR3 coding sequence is TGCGCCAGCAGCCTAGACAGTAATTCTGGGGCCAACGTCCTGACTTTC. Translation: CASSLDSNSGANVLTF.

In its sample, this clone was seen a few times. This chain links TRBV12-3 or TRBV12-4 with TRBJ2-7, with 8 bases lining up with TRBD1. The CDR3 has 13 amino acids. The junction had 3 bases not matched to a gene; V was cut back by 3 bases and J by 5 bases. The chain's CDR3 is CASSLPGGDEQYF. DNA for the CDR3: TGTGCCAGCAGTTTGCCAGGGGGCGACGAGCAGTACTTC.

This rearrangement joins TRBV24-1 to TRBJ2-6; D might be TRBD1 (5 bases). Trimming removed 5 bases from V and 0 bases from J, with 13 bases in between. CDR3 length equals 17 residues. Germline CDR1 reads KGHDR; CDR2 reads SFDVKD. The CDR3 region has the DNA TGTGCCACCAGTGGAAATGACGGACACTCTGGGGCCAACGTCCTGACTTTC. This translates into CATSGNDGHSGANVLTF.

In its sample, this clone was seen once. The chain employs TRBV7-9 and TRBJ1-5, with TRBD1 identical over 7 bases. CDR3 length equals 18 residues. Germline V gene data show CDR1 as SEHNR and CDR2 as FQNEAQ (reference sequence). V was pared by 1 base and J by 0 bases, with 9 bases of the junction left unmatched. CDR3 amino acids: CASSLGGQWRYSNQPQHF. The CDR3 DNA reads TGTGCCAGCAGCTTAGGGGGACAGTGGCGGTATAGCAATCAGCCCCAGCATTTT.

This clone showed up just once. V and J are TRBV7-2 and TRBJ2-5; 15 bases are shared with TRBD2. The CDR3 length is 17 residues. Germline V lookup: CDR1 SGHTA, CDR2 FQGNSA. J gave up 2 bases and V 6 bases, and 7 bases lay outside the gene matches. The CDR3 spells CASSSGLAGGRQETQYF. CDR3 DNA: TGTGCCAGCAGTAGCGGACTAGCGGGGGGGCGGCAAGAGACCCAGTACTTC. The variable domain in full, completed from reference TRBV7-2 and TRBJ2-5, reads GAGVSQSPSNKVTEKGKDVELRCDPISGHTALYWYRQSLGQGLEFLIYFQGNSAPDKSGLPSDRFSAERTGGSVSTLTIQRTQQEDSAVYLCASSSGLAGGRQETQYFGPGTRLLVL.

J is TRBJ1-2 and V is TRBV6-1; a weak D match, TRBD1 (5 bases). V shed 2 bases and J shed 0 bases, with 13 bases lying between them. CDR3 length: 16 residues. From germline, CDR1 is MNHNS and CDR2 SASEGT. This CDR3 is CASSEYSGRTNYGYTF. CDR3 bases: TGTGCCAGCAGTGAATATTCAGGGCGAACTAACTATGGCTACACCTTC.

The V gene is TRBV6-2 or TRBV6-3, the J gene TRBJ2-7; 7 bases align to TRBD1. Germline assignment: CDR1 MNHEY and CDR2 SVGEGT. CDR3 length equals 15 residues. The J segment lost 2 bases and the V segment lost 6 bases, leaving 10 bases of the junction unmatched. The CDR3 sequence is CASSRQGRGTYEQYF. The CDR3 DNA sequence: TGTGCCAGCAGCCGACAGGGTAGGGGGACCTACGAGCAGTACTTC.

CDR3 in amino acids: CASSRPILGSGEQYF. DNA of the CDR3: TGTGCCAGCAGTCGTCCCATTTTGGGGTCGGGGGAGCAGTACTTC. The chain has TRBV5-8 and TRBJ2-7; perhaps TRBD2 as D (5 bases). Germline assignment: CDR1 SGHTS and CDR2 YDEGEE. V was trimmed by 5 bases and J by 7 bases, leaving 22 bases between them. The CDR3 covers 15 residues.

This clone was counted a single time. The CDR3 loop reads CASSLKSGFGLRGYTF. Here the CDR3 DNA reads TGTGCCAGCAGCTTGAAGTCAGGTTTCGGTTTGCGCGGCTACACCTTC. The rearrangement links TRBV5-6 to TRBJ1-2; D not certain. Trimming took off 1 base at V and 8 bases at J, with 21 bases between the two ends. The germline V gene has CDR1 SGHDT and CDR2 YYEEEE. This CDR3 comprises 16 residues.

This chain connects TRBV10-3 to TRBJ2-1, with 10 bases aligning to TRBD2. The V and J ends lost 4 bases and 7 bases, in that order; junction bases with no gene match: 13. Germline V CDR1 and CDR2: ENHRY, SYGVKD. The CDR3 is 17 residues long. CDR3 bases: TGTGCCATCAGTGGAGGTAGCGGGAGGATCCGGGGTAATGAGCAGTTCTTC. As protein: CAISGGSGRIRGNEQFF.

CDR3 in DNA: TGCGCCAGCAGCCAAGATAGGCTGGGACTAGCGGGCTCCTACGAGCAGTACTTC. Its translation is CASSQDRLGLAGSYEQYF. The rearrangement links TRBV4-3 to TRBJ2-7; 12 nucleotides agree with TRBD2. The CDR3 spans 18 residues. The germline gives CDR1 LGHNA, CDR2 YSLEER. V dropped 0 bases and J dropped 0; count of bases not matched to a gene: 6.

The V call is TRBV7-2, the J call TRBJ1-5; D is perhaps TRBD1 (6 bases). Germline V gene lookup returns CDR1 SGHTA and CDR2 FQGNSA. CDR3 length: 15 residues. V was clipped by 5 bases and J by 2 bases, with 13 bases between them. DNA for the CDR3: TGTGCCAGCAGCCTACAGGGAACTGGCAATCAGCCCCAGCATTTT. This sequence encodes CASSLQGTGNQPQHF.

V usage is TRBV24-1 and J usage is TRBJ2-1; 8 positions match TRBD1. The CDR3 is 14 residues long. CDR1 is KGHDR, CDR2 SFDVKD, per germline. The junction had 5 bases not matched to a gene; V was cut back by 6 bases and J by 5 bases. CDR3 in amino acids: CATSTGTGDNEQFF. CDR3 DNA: TGTGCCACCAGTACCGGGACAGGAGACAATGAGCAGTTCTTC.

The chain joins TRBV10-3 to TRBJ2-5; perhaps TRBD2 as D (6 bases). Germline V CDR1 and CDR2: ENHRY, SYGVKD. Trimming stripped 2 bases from V and 4 bases from J, with 11 bases between. The CDR3 spans 14 residues. CDR3 protein: CAISETGVAETQYF. In DNA, the CDR3 is TGTGCCATCAGTGAGACGGGGGTTGCAGAGACCCAGTACTTC.

The chain couples TRBV9 to TRBJ1-1; no definite D call. Trimming left V 4 bases short and J 2 bases short, with 12 bases between. Germline V gene sequence: CDR1 SGDLS, CDR2 YYNGEE. There are 14 residues in the CDR3. The CDR3 coding sequence is TGTGCCAGCAGCCCGGACTGGGCTAACACTGAAGCTTTCTTT. Translation: CASSPDWANTEAFF.

This chain joins TRBV28 and TRBJ2-1; TRBD1 might be the D (5 bases). Trimming stripped 2 bases from V and 15 bases from J, with 11 bases between. The CDR3 is 11 amino acids. Germline V gene sequence: CDR1 MDHEN, CDR2 SYDVKM. Written as DNA, the CDR3 is TGTGCCAGCAGTTTACAGCAGGGTTTGTTCTTC. Translating it yields CASSLQQGLFF.